These T cell receptor beta chains were read from a single sample in a study of regulatory T cells in long-lasting Graves disease. One entry per CDR3 protein results from TCRdb running MiXCR on the multiplex PCR reads. Found here are about 440,000 distinct CDR3 sequences, over 15% of them singletons; the top ten hold under 30%. The data also belong to a second study, concerning T cells in Graves' hyperthyroidism and ophthalmopathy.

The specimen was peripheral blood mononuclear cells (PBMCs), collected at new diagnosis, from a patient treated with antithyroid drugs. These receptors came from a woman aged 18-30 years with Graves disease. The conserved cysteine and the conserved F or W are not part of the CDR3 here. Clone size is shown for a subset of rows, as once, few, many or a class of expanded clone.

v_call clone_size cdr3_aa
TRBV7-9 . ASGLYTQY
TRBV20-1 many SAFSGRFSNEQF
TRBV24-1 few ATSDYYEQY
TRBV29-1 . SAAPGPGREQY
TRBV10-2 . ASSELSNQF
TRBV7-2 once ASGQAGVEQY
TRBV12-3/TRBV12-4 many ASSSGLADNNEQF
TRBV5-8 . ASSANDYGYT
TRBV12-3/TRBV12-4 many ASSLRQISYNEQF
TRBV5-1 . ASSSLAGVQETQY
TRBV3-1 many ASSQGRSRGPRTEAF
TRBV11-2 many ASSITRQGANEQF
TRBV7-2 many ASSADRSAQY
TRBV5-5 few ASSLAVGSGSYNEQF
TRBV28 few ASRGAGVLAGELF
TRBV24-1 many ATSETSGRGVTDTQY
TRBV28 many ASSFDRGYEQY
TRBV20-1 . SARGWDRTYNEQF
TRBV2 many ASSEALRSEPF
TRBV28 many ASRDDRGLQPQH
TRBV11-2 many ASSLEVGGQETQY
TRBV12-3/TRBV12-4 many ASSSDPGYNSPLH
TRBV7-9 few ASSLEASGTETQY
TRBV11-2 few ASSTTNGLSSYEQY
TRBV19 few ASSIGSRNEQF
TRBV27 many ASIGGSTEAF
TRBV7-9 many ASSLAVNEQF
TRBV11-2 . ASSPWGSRAGELF
TRBV7-6 many ASSLAWNQPQH